This TCR beta chain was documented in a study of metastatic and nonmetastatic thyroid tumors. The CDR3 has 14 amino acids. CDR1 is DFQATT, CDR2 SNEGSKA, per germline (reference sequence). Trimming removed 1 base at V and 11 bases at J, with 21 bases between. TCRdb reprocessed the PCR reads using MiXCR. The sample contains nearly 25,000 clones, about 24% of which appear only once. Thyroid surgery took place with no prior treatment in any patient. The chain is built from TRBV20-1 and TRBJ2-7; the D gene could be TRBD1 or TRBD2 (5 bases each). This TCR was recovered from a male donor with papillary thyroid cancer or a benign thyroid nodule (not recorded which). Some clones in this sample may be carry-over from other donors' samples. The material sequenced was blood. The CDR3 DNA sequence: TGCAGTGCTAGAGTGTCGGGGACCGTCGCAGAGAAGTACTTC. Residues: CSARVSGTVAEKYF.